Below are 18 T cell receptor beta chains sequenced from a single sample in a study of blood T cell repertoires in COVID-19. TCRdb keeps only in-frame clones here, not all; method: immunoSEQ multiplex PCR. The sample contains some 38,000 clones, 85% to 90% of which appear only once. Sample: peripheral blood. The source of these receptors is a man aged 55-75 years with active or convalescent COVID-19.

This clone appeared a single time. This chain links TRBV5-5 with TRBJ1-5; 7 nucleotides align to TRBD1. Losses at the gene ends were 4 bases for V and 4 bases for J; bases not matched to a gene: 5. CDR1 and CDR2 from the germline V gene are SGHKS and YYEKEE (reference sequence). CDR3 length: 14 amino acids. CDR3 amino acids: CASSPGGTNQPQHF. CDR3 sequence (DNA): TGTGCCAGCAGCCCAGGGGGAACGAATCAGCCCCAGCATTTT.

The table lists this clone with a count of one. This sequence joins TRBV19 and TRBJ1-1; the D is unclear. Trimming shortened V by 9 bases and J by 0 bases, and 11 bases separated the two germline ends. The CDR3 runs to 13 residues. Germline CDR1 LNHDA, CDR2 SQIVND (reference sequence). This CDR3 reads CASSAIVNTEAFF. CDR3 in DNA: TGTGCCAGCTCCGCGATAGTGAACACTGAAGCTTTCTTT.

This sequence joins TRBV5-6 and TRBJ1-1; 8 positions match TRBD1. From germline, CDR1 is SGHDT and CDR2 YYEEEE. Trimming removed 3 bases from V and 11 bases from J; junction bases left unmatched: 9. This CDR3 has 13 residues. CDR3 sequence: CASSSTPGQVAFF. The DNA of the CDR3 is TGTGCCAGCAGCTCTACTCCGGGACAGGTTGCTTTCTTT.

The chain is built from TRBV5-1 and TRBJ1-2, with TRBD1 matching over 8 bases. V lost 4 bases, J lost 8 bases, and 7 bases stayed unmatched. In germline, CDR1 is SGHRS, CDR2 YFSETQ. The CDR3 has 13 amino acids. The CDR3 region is CASSLTGAQGYTF. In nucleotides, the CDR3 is TGCGCCAGCAGCCTGACAGGGGCACAGGGCTACACCTTC. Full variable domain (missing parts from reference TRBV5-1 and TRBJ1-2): KAGVTQTPRYLIKTRGQQVTLSCSPISGHRSVSWYQQTPGQGLQFLFEYFSETQRNKGNFPGRFSGRQFSNSRSEMNVSTLELGDSALYLCASSLTGAQGYTFGSGTRLTVV.

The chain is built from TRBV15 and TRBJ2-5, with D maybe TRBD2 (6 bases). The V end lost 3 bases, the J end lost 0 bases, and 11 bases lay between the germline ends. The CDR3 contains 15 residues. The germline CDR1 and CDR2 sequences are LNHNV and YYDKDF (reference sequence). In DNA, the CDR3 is TGTGCCACCAGCAGGGCGGCGGGGTACCAAGAGACCCAGTACTTC. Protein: CATSRAAGYQETQYF.

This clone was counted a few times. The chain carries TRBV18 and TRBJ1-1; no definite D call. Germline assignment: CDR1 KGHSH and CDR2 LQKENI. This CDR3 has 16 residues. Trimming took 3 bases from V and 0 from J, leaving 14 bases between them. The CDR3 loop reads CASSPNELRLNTEAFF. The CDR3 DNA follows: TGTGCCAGCTCACCGAACGAATTGCGTCTGAACACTGAAGCTTTCTTT.

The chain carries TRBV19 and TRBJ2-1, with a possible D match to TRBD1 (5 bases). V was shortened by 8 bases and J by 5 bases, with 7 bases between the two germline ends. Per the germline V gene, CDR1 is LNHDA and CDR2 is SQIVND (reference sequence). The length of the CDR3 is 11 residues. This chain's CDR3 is CASSTDNEQFF. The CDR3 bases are TGTGCCAGTTCGACAGACAATGAGCAGTTCTTC.

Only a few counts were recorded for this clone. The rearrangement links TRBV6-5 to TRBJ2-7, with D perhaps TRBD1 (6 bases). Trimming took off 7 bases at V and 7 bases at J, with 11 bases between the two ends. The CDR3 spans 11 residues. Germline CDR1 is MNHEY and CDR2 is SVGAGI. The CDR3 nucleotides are TGTGCCAGCACCACAGGGAGTGAGCAGTACTTC. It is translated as CASTTGSEQYF.

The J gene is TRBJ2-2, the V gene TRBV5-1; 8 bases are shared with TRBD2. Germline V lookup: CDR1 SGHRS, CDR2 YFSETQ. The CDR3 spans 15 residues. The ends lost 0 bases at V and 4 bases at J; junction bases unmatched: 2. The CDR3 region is CASSLGLASTGELFF. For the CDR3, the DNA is TGCGCCAGCAGCTTGGGACTAGCGAGCACCGGGGAGCTGTTTTTT.

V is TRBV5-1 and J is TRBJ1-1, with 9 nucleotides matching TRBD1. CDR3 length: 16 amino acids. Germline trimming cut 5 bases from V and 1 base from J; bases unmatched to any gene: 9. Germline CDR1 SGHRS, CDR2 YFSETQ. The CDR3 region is CASSRTGDNGNTEAFF. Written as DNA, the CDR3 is TGCGCCAGCAGTAGGACAGGGGATAACGGGAACACTGAAGCTTTCTTT.

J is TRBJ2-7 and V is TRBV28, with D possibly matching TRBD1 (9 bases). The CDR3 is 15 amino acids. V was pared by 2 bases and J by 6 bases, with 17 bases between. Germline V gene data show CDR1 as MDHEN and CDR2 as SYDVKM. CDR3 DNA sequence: TGTGCCAGCAGTTTACCGGACAGGGGACTAGGCGAGCAGTACTTC. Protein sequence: CASSLPDRGLGEQYF.

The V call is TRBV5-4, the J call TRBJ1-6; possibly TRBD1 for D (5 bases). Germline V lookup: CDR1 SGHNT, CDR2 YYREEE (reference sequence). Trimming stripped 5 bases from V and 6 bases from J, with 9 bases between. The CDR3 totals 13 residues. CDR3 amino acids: CASRTAGNSPLHF. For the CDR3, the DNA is TGTGCCAGCAGGACAGCGGGTAATTCACCCCTCCACTTT.

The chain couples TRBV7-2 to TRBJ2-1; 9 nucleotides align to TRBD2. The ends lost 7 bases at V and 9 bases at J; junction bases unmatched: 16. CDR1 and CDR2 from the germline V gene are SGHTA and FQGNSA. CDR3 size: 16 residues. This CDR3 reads CASTLMQGLAGTEQFF. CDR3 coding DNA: TGTGCCAGCACACTTATGCAGGGGCTAGCGGGGACTGAGCAGTTCTTC. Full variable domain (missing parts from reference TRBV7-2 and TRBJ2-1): GAGVSQSPSNKVTEKGKDVELRCDPISGHTALYWYRQSLGQGLEFLIYFQGNSAPDKSGLPSDRFSAERTGGSVSTLTIQRTQQEDSAVYLCASTLMQGLAGTEQFFGPGTRLTVL.

Here the CDR3 DNA reads TGTGCCAGCAGCGTAGCGGGGACTGTGGGGGAGACCCAGTACTTC. Protein sequence: CASSVAGTVGETQYF. The chain carries TRBV9 and TRBJ2-5; D may be TRBD2 (6 bases). The CDR3 extends over 15 amino acids. The ends were cut back, 0 bases at V and 5 bases at J, with 14 bases in the middle. From germline, CDR1 is SGDLS and CDR2 YYNGEE.

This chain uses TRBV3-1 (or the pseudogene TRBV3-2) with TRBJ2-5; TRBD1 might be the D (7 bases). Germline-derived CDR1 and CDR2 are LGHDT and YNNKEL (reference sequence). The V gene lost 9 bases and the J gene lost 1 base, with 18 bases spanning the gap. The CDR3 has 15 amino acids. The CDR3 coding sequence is TGTGCCAGTAGAGGGGGCGGGATTCCCCAAGAGACCCAGTACTTC. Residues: CASRGGGIPQETQYF.

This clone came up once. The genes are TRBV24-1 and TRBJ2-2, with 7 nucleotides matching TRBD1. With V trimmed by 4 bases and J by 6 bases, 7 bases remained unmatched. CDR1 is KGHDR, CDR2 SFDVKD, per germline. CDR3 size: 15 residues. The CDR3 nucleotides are TGTGCCACCAGTGAGAGGGACAGTGGAGCCGGGGAGCTGTTTTTT. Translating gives CATSERDSGAGELFF.

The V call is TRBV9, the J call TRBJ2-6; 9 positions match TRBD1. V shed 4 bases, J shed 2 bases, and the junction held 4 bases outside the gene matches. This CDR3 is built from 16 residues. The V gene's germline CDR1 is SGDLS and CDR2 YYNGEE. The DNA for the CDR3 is TGTGCCAGCAGCCCGGGACAGGGAGCTGGGGCCAACGTCCTGACTTTC. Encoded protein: CASSPGQGAGANVLTF.

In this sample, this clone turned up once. The CDR3 sequence is CASSQDITLAGATNIQYF. CDR3 nucleotide sequence: TGTGCCAGCAGCCAAGATATCACGCTAGCGGGAGCTACAAACATTCAGTACTTC. This chain connects TRBV3-1 (or the pseudogene TRBV3-2) to TRBJ2-4, with TRBD2 matching 10 bases. Unmatched junction bases numbered 11, after V lost 0 bases and J lost 6 bases. The V gene's germline CDR1 is LGHDT and CDR2 YNNKEL (reference sequence). This CDR3 comprises 18 residues.